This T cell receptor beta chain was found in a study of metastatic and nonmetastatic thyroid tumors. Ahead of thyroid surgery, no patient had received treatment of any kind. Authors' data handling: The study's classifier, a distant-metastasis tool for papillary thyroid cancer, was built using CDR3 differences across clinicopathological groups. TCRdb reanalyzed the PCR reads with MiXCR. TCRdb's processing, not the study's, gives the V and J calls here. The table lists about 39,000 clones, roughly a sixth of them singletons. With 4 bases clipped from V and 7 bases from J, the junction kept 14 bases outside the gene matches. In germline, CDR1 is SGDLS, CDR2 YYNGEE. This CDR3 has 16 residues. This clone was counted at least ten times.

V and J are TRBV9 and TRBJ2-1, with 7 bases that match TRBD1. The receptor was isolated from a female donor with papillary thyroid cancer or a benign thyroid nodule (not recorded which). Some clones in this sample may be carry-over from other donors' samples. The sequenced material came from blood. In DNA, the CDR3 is TGTGCCAGCAGCCCCCCTGGGACAGCTCTTTTGAATGAGCAGTTCTTC. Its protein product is CASSPPGTALLNEQFF.